The 16 T cell receptor beta chains reported below all come from one sample, sequenced in a study of blood T cell repertoires in COVID-19. Assay: immunoSEQ multiplex PCR; the TCRdb copy retains only in-frame clones and omits some. Seen here are 100,000 to 150,000 clones, approximately 88% observed once, and the top ten hold around 10%. Material: peripheral blood. The receptors here all came from a man between 45 and 60 years old with acute or convalescent COVID-19.

The V gene is TRBV7-8, the J gene TRBJ1-2; a possible D gene is TRBD1 (6 bases). The CDR3 is 16 residues long. Per the germline V gene, CDR1 is SGHVS and CDR2 is FQNEAQ. V was pared by 5 bases and J by 1 base, with 17 bases between. The CDR3 here is CASSTVSGTFNYGYTF. The CDR3 region has the DNA TGTGCCAGCAGCACCGTCTCCGGGACATTTAACTATGGCTACACCTTC.

The chain recombines TRBV25-1 with TRBJ1-3; D possibly corresponds to TRBD1 (6 bases). The CDR3 covers 13 residues. With 6 bases removed from V and 4 bases from J, the gap between germline ends came to 10 bases. Germline V gene lookup returns CDR1 MGHDK and CDR2 SYGVNS. CDR3 protein: CASRGGAGNTIYF. The CDR3 DNA sequence: TGTGCCAGCAGAGGGGGGGCCGGAAACACCATATATTTT.

CDR3 sequence reads: CSVQGRGAGMTEAFF. The DNA of the CDR3 is TGCAGCGTTCAAGGACGGGGGGCAGGTATGACTGAAGCTTTCTTT. The V call is TRBV29-1, the J call TRBJ1-1, with TRBD1 as a possible D gene (6 bases). This CDR3 has 15 residues. The V and J ends lost 5 bases and 5 bases respectively, with 21 bases between them. The germline V gene has CDR1 SQVTM and CDR2 ANQGSEA.

This clone was detected once. This chain connects TRBV3-1 (or the pseudogene TRBV3-2) to TRBJ1-1; D is uncertain. V lost 1 base to trimming and J lost 2 bases, with 8 bases between them. The V gene's germline CDR1 is LGHDT and CDR2 YNNKEL (reference sequence). CDR3 size: 14 residues. CDR3 sequence: CASSQGGSNTEAFF. CDR3 in DNA: TGTGCCAGCAGCCAAGGAGGATCCAACACTGAAGCTTTCTTT.

This chain links TRBV6-5 with TRBJ1-1, with D tentatively TRBD1 (6 bases). Germline CDR1 MNHEY, CDR2 SVGAGI. With 11 bases removed from V and 5 bases from J, the gap between germline ends came to 21 bases. CDR3 length equals 14 residues. The CDR3 is CAASGQGQDTEAFF. The CDR3 DNA is TGTGCCGCCTCCGGGCAGGGACAAGATACTGAAGCTTTCTTT.

The chain recombines TRBV19 with TRBJ1-1, with a weak D call TRBD1 (5 bases). The V gene lost 10 bases and the J gene lost 6 bases, with 18 bases spanning the gap. The CDR3 length is 13 residues. Germline V CDR1 and CDR2: LNHDA, SQIVND (reference sequence). CDR3 DNA sequence: TGTGCCACCGCCGGGACTCCAATCTCTGAAGCTTTCTTT. Translating gives CATAGTPISEAFF.

The rearrangement joins TRBV4-1 to TRBJ2-6, with 8 bases that match TRBD1. J was trimmed by 0 bases and V by 2 bases; bases with no gene match: 6. The germline V gene encodes CDR1 MGHRA and CDR2 YSYEKL. This CDR3 comprises 18 residues. Written as DNA, the CDR3 is TGCGCCAGCAGCCAACGAGGACAGGGCTTCTCTGGGGCCAACGTCCTGACTTTC. Protein: CASSQRGQGFSGANVLTF.

This chain uses TRBV28 with TRBJ2-7; TRBD1 aligns across 8 bases. The CDR3 sequence is 15 residues long. Looked up from germline, CDR1 is MDHEN and CDR2 is SYDVKM. J lost 6 bases, V lost 3 bases, and 10 bases had no gene match. The CDR3 DNA sequence: TGTGCCAGCAGTTTCGAGGACAGGGACTTCGGCGAGCAGTACTTC. Translation gives CASSFEDRDFGEQYF.

The V and J genes are TRBV9 and TRBJ1-2; D gene uncertain. Germline values: CDR1 SGDLS, CDR2 YYNGEE. There are 13 residues in the CDR3. Deletions cut 3 bases from V and 4 bases from J, with 10 bases between. CDR3 sequence reads: CASSAGEIYGYTF. The CDR3, as DNA: TGTGCCAGCAGCGCTGGGGAGATCTATGGCTACACCTTC.

This sequence joins TRBV10-3 and TRBJ2-7, with 12 nucleotides matching TRBD2. V trimming: 3 bases; J trimming: 4 bases; junction bases outside the gene matches: 4. The CDR3 sequence is 15 residues long. CDR1 is ENHRY, CDR2 SYGVKD, per germline. The DNA of the CDR3 is TGTGCCATCAGTGATGGACTAGCGGGGATTTACGAGCAGTACTTC. Translating it yields CAISDGLAGIYEQYF.

V gene TRBV10-3 combines with J gene TRBJ2-3, with 14 bases lining up with TRBD2. The CDR3 is made up of 17 amino acids. V lost 8 bases, J lost 5 bases, and 12 bases stayed unmatched. Germline V gene data show CDR1 as ENHRY and CDR2 as SYGVKD. The CDR3 DNA sequence: TGTGCCATCGCGCCGGGACTAGCGGGAGAAGGGTTAGATACGCAGTATTTT. Its translation: CAIAPGLAGEGLDTQYF.

The CDR3 sequence is CATRGGMYNNQPQHF. The CDR3 DNA follows: TGTGCCACCAGGGGGGGAATGTATAACAATCAGCCCCAGCATTTT. The chain employs TRBV24-1 and TRBJ1-5; a weak D match, TRBD1 (5 bases). The CDR3 runs to 15 residues. CDR1 KGHDR and CDR2 SFDVKD come from the germline V gene. V lost 7 bases to trimming and J lost 3 bases, with 15 bases between them.

This clone came up once. The gene calls are TRBV7-9 and TRBJ2-1; possibly TRBD1 for D (5 bases). V dropped 4 bases and J dropped 2 bases, with 21 bases sitting between them. The CDR3 runs 18 residues. Germline assignment: CDR1 SEHNR and CDR2 FQNEAQ (reference sequence). The CDR3 loop is CASSSTINTQGPYNEQFF. CDR3 nucleotides: TGTGCCAGCAGCTCCACTATAAATACCCAGGGTCCCTACAATGAGCAGTTCTTC.

The V call is TRBV5-1, the J call TRBJ1-1, with D unclear. V was trimmed by 0 bases and J by 2 bases, leaving 5 bases between them. The CDR3 extends over 13 amino acids. Germline V gene lookup returns CDR1 SGHRS and CDR2 YFSETQ. CDR3 region: CASSLVINTEAFF. DNA of the CDR3: TGCGCCAGCAGCTTGGTTATTAACACTGAAGCTTTCTTT. Full variable domain (rest looked up from reference TRBV5-1 and TRBJ1-1): KAGVTQTPRYLIKTRGQQVTLSCSPISGHRSVSWYQQTPGQGLQFLFEYFSETQRNKGNFPGRFSGRQFSNSRSEMNVSTLELGDSALYLCASSLVINTEAFFGQGTRLTVV.

This rearrangement joins TRBV12-3 or TRBV12-4 to TRBJ2-7; D ambiguous. The length of the CDR3 is 12 residues. The V end lost 7 bases, the J end lost 6 bases, and 13 bases lay between the germline ends. The CDR3: CASTLNRAEQYF. The CDR3 DNA reads TGTGCCAGCACCTTAAACAGAGCCGAGCAGTACTTC.

The chain carries TRBV5-1 and TRBJ1-1; maybe TRBD1 (5 bases). Looked up from germline, CDR1 is SGHRS and CDR2 is YFSETQ. There are 15 residues in the CDR3. Trimming stripped 3 bases from V and 6 bases from J, with 18 bases between. The CDR3: CASSWDGDFSAEAFF. The CDR3 bases are TGCGCCAGCAGCTGGGATGGGGACTTTTCTGCTGAAGCTTTCTTT.